Listed below are T cell receptor beta chains from one sample, sequenced in a study of cytomegalovirus exposure and HLA in healthy donors. Sequencing was performed with immunoSEQ multiplex PCR; in TCRdb, only in-frame clones are kept and a portion is missing. Here the sample spans 65,000 to 95,000 clones, 79% being singletons. Sequences were obtained from PBMCs. The receptors were gathered from a man aged 25 to 40 in good health and CMV-seronegative. Each CDR3 is given with its conserved first and last residue. A D gene is named only where the DNA matches it firmly. Not all rows give a size; the values are once, few, many and, for expanded clones, a class.

J	size	D	V	DNA	CDR3
TRBJ1-3	NA	NA	TRBV7-8	TGTGCCAGCAGCTTAGCGCTAGTGGGGCACCTCCTACTGTCTGGAAACACCATATATTTT	CASSLALVGHLLLSGNTIYF
TRBJ2-5	NA	TRBD2	TRBV7-6	TGTGCCAGCAGCTTAGACGGACTAGTCGGAGAGATCCAGTACTTC	CASSLDGLVGEIQYF
TRBJ2-2	NA	NA	TRBV9	TGTGCCAGCAGCGGAGGGGGGACAGCGAACACCGGGGAGCTGTTTTTT	CASSGGGTANTGELFF
TRBJ2-6	NA	NA	TRBV28	TGTGCCAGCAAAGACAACCCCTCTGGGGCCAACGTCCTGACTTTC	CASKDNPSGANVLTF
TRBJ1-3	NA	TRBD1	TRBV28	TGTGCCAGCAGTTTATTTGGGGCAGGGGGATACACCATATATTTT	CASSLFGAGGYTIYF
TRBJ2-7	once	NA	TRBV5-3	TGTGCCAGAAGCTACCAGTGGGAGCAGTACTTC	CARSYQWEQYF
TRBJ2-7	NA	TRBD2	TRBV14	TGTGCCAGCAGCCAAGGTTGGGGGGGTACCGAGCAGTACTTC	CASSQGWGGTEQYF
TRBJ1-1	NA	NA	TRBV11-3	TGTGCCAGCAGCTTAGGCGCGTTGGGCAGCGAAGCTTTCTTT	CASSLGALGSEAFF
TRBJ2-7	NA	TRBD1	TRBV29-1	TGCAGCGTTGAAACCGGGACAGGGGGCCACGAGCAGTACTTC	CSVETGTGGHEQYF
TRBJ1-1	NA	NA	TRBV9	TGTGCCAGCAGCGTTTCCGGGTATAGCACTGAAGCTTTCTTT	CASSVSGYSTEAFF
TRBJ2-7	NA	NA	TRBV10-3	TGTGCCATCAGTGAGCCCGATTCAGCGACAGGCCTCACTTACTACGAGCAGTACTTC	CAISEPDSATGLTYYEQYF
TRBJ2-7	NA	NA	TRBV7-2	TGTGCCAGCAGCTTAACGGTACAGGGATGGGGCGAGCAGTACTTC	CASSLTVQGWGEQYF
TRBJ2-1	NA	TRBD1	TRBV4-3	TGCGCCAGCAGCCGAAAGAGGCGACAGGGATGGAATGAGCAGTTCTTC	CASSRKRRQGWNEQFF
TRBJ2-7	NA	TRBD1	TRBV27	TGTGCCAGCAGGAAGACAGGGGGGTCCTACGAGCAGTACTTC	CASRKTGGSYEQYF
TRBJ1-3	NA	NA	TRBV6-5	TGTGCCAGCAGTTACTCGACAGACCTCTCTGGAAACACCATATACTTT	CASSYSTDLSGNTIYF
TRBJ1-1	few	TRBD1	TRBV6-1	TGTGCCAGCAGTGGTCGTCAAACAGGGGTCACTGAAGCTTTCTTT	CASSGRQTGVTEAFF
TRBJ2-7	once	TRBD1	TRBV19	TGTGCCAGTAGTATCTCCGGGACAGGGTATTACGAGCAGTACTTC	CASSISGTGYYEQYF
TRBJ2-5	few	NA	TRBV4-1	TGCGCCAGCGCAGGGGGAGGAGAGACCCAGTACTTC	CASAGGGETQYF
TRBJ2-1	NA	NA	TRBV27	TGTGCCAGCAGTTTAAATGCGGGTCAGTTCTTC	CASSLNAGQFF
TRBJ2-1	NA	TRBD2	TRBV10-2	TGCGCCAGCAGTGAGTTTGGGACTAGGGTCCGCAATGAGCAGTTCTTC	CASSEFGTRVRNEQFF
TRBJ2-5	NA	TRBD2	TRBV11-2	TGTGCCAGCAGCTCCTTTGGGGGGGGAGCAGAGACCCAGTACTTC	CASSSFGGGAETQYF
TRBJ2-7	NA	NA	TRBV9	TGTGCCAGCAGTACTGTAGGGGGAACCGAGCAGTACTTC	CASSTVGGTEQYF
TRBJ1-2	few	NA	TRBV28	TGTGCCAGCAGTTCGGGGTCTAGAGGGTTTGGCTACACCTTC	CASSSGSRGFGYTF
TRBJ1-2	NA	NA	TRBV28	TGTGCCAGCAGTTTTGTGAGGTCAGCCCTCTTTTACTATGGCTACACCTTC	CASSFVRSALFYYGYTF
TRBJ2-3	NA	TRBD1	TRBV5-6	TGTGCCAGCAGCTTGAGGACAGGGGTCACAGATACGCAGTATTTT	CASSLRTGVTDTQYF
TRBJ1-1	NA	TRBD1	TRBV10-2	TGCGCCAGCTACCCGGGGACAGGGATTGCTTTCTTT	CASYPGTGIAFF
TRBJ2-5	once	TRBD1	TRBV5-1	TGCGCCAGCAGCTCCAGGGGGCGCGGGGCAGAGACCCAGTACTTC	CASSSRGRGAETQYF
TRBJ2-3	NA	TRBD2	TRBV7-2	TGTGCCAGCAGCTCCCCTAGCGGGCGGGGCACAGATACGCAGTATTTT	CASSSPSGRGTDTQYF
TRBJ1-5	NA	NA	TRBV7-6	TGTGCCAGCAGCCAAGAGTATAGCAATCAGCCCCAGCATTTT	CASSQEYSNQPQHF
TRBJ2-7	once	NA	TRBV5-4	TGTGCCAGCAGCTTGTGGGGCAGTCTGGTAAGGCAGTACTTC	CASSLWGSLVRQYF
TRBJ1-5	NA	NA	TRBV28	TGTGCCAGCAGTACAGATAGCAATCAGCCCCAGCATTTT	CASSTDSNQPQHF
TRBJ1-3	NA	NA	TRBV6-5	TGTGCCAGCAGTTACTCTCAGGAACCTGGAAACACCATATATTTT	CASSYSQEPGNTIYF
TRBJ2-1	NA	TRBD2	TRBV10-2	TGCGCCAGCGCGGGACTAGTCCGTGAAGCTTACAATGAGCAGTTCTTC	CASAGLVREAYNEQFF
TRBJ2-4	few	NA	TRBV6-1	TGTGCCAGCGAGGTTTTGGTCAGGGGCGGCATTCAGTACTTC	CASEVLVRGGIQYF
TRBJ2-2	once	NA	TRBV15	TGTGCCACCAGCAGAATATCAGGGACCGGGGAGCTGTTTTTT	CATSRISGTGELFF
TRBJ2-7	NA	NA	TRBV30	TGTGCCTGGAGTCTCTTGAGGACGGCGGGTTACGAGCAGTACTTC	CAWSLLRTAGYEQYF
TRBJ2-5	NA	TRBD1	TRBV28	TGTGCCAGCGCTGGGACAGTGGTACAAGAGACCCAGTACTTC	CASAGTVVQETQYF
TRBJ2-5	NA	TRBD2	TRBV29-1	TGCAGCGTTGAACTAGCGGGAGTGGAAGAGACCCAGTACTTC	CSVELAGVEETQYF
TRBJ1-4	NA	NA	TRBV5-1	TGCGCCAGCAGCCCCCCCGGGTACGATGAAAAACTGTTTTTT	CASSPPGYDEKLFF
TRBJ2-7	once	TRBD1	TRBV7-3	TGTGCCAGCAGCTTTTCCGGGACAGGGAAGTACGAGCAGTACTTC	CASSFSGTGKYEQYF
TRBJ1-1	NA	NA	TRBV4-1	TGCGCCAGCAGCCAAGCGGGTAGAGCTTTCTTT	CASSQAGRAFF
TRBJ2-7	NA	NA	TRBV7-2	TGTGCCAGCAGCCCCCCCTGGAGCCGCTACGAGCAGTACTTC	CASSPPWSRYEQYF
TRBJ2-7	NA	NA	TRBV6-5	TGTGCCAGCAACCCACAGGGCCTGGTTTACGAGCAGTACTTC	CASNPQGLVYEQYF
TRBJ2-5	NA	NA	TRBV18	TGTGCCAGCTCACCACCGGGCGTCCCTGAGACCCAGTACTTC	CASSPPGVPETQYF
TRBJ2-7	few	NA	TRBV4-2	TGTGCCAGCAGCTCCTGGCAGGGAACCTACGAGCAGTACTTC	CASSSWQGTYEQYF